Listed below are T cell receptor beta chains from one sample, sequenced in a study of OX40 agonist ivuxolimab in advanced cancers. The repertoire was sequenced with immunoSEQ multiplex PCR; TCRdb's copy has only in-frame clones and lacks some. The table shows about 37,000 clones, with around 92% occurring only once. The sample consisted of CD4+ or CD8+ T cells sorted from blood, taken in a trial of the OX40 agonist ivuxolimab. These receptors came from an adult with an advanced solid tumor such as melanoma, head and neck, liver or kidney cancer. CDR3s include the opening cysteine and the closing phenylalanine or tryptophan. A D gene is named only where the DNA matches it firmly. Clone size is not always given. Where it is, it says once, few, many or a class for expanded clones.

J	V	size	D	DNA	CDR3
TRBJ2-7	TRBV9	.	TRBD2	TGTGCCAGCAGCCCCCCCGCTAGCGGGGCGACGGGAGAGCAGTACTTC	CASSPPASGATGEQYF
TRBJ2-3	TRBV9	.	.	TGTGCCAGCAGCGCCCCCGTTCGAGGGGGGAGGGCCTCGAAAGATACGCAGTATTTT	CASSAPVRGGRASKDTQYF
TRBJ2-3	TRBV19	.	.	TGTGCCAGTAGTAGTAAAGAGGCGGGCACAGATACGCAGTATTTT	CASSSKEAGTDTQYF
TRBJ2-2	TRBV6-4	.	.	TGTGCCAGCAGTGACTCGGCTAGCACCGGGGAGCTGTTTTTT	CASSDSASTGELFF
TRBJ2-3	TRBV4-3	.	TRBD2	TGCGCCAGCAGCCAAGAGGGACTAGCGGGAGTTTGGGACACAGATACGCAGTATTTT	CASSQEGLAGVWDTDTQYF
TRBJ2-2	TRBV10-1	.	TRBD2	TGCGCCAGCAGTGAGTCTGGCCTAGCGGGAGAAGGGGAGCTGTTTTTT	CASSESGLAGEGELFF
TRBJ2-7	TRBV10-3	.	.	TGTGCCATCAGCGGGGCTTACGAGCAGTACTTC	CAISGAYEQYF
TRBJ1-1	TRBV9	.	TRBD1	TGTGCCAGCAGCCCCCCCTCCGGGACAGGGCGAGAGAGCACTGAAGCTTTCTTT	CASSPPSGTGRESTEAFF
TRBJ2-1	TRBV19	.	.	TGTGCCAGTAGTATAGCCTCAGGGGCCCCCAATGAGCAGTTCTTC	CASSIASGAPNEQFF
TRBJ2-1	TRBV13	.	TRBD2	TGTGCCAGCTCAGGCGGGAGCGACTCCTACAATGAGCAGTTCTTC	CASSGGSDSYNEQFF
TRBJ2-1	TRBV9	.	.	TGTGCCAGCAGCGGGCGGGATTCCTACAATGAGCAGTTCTTC	CASSGRDSYNEQFF
TRBJ2-7	TRBV6-6	.	.	TGTGCCAGCAGTCCAACAGGACTCGAGCAGTACTTC	CASSPTGLEQYF
TRBJ2-6	TRBV16	.	.	TGTGCCAGCAGCACACCCGTGGTCGTTACAAAGTCGGGCCAACGTCCTGACTTC	CASSTPVVVTKSGQRPDF
TRBJ1-1	TRBV28	.	TRBD1	TGTGCCAGCAGTCTAACAGGGGGGCAGAGGCCTTTCTTT	CASSLTGGQRPFF
TRBJ2-6	TRBV27	.	TRBD2	TGTGCCAGCAGTTTACATCGGGGGGGTTTAGAAGGGGCCAACGTCCTGACTTTC	CASSLHRGGLEGANVLTF
TRBJ2-1	TRBV7-9	.	TRBD2	TGTGCCAGCAGCTTAGTCCCTAGCGGGCTTGCCTACAATGAGCAGTTCTTC	CASSLVPSGLAYNEQFF
TRBJ2-7	TRBV6-1	.	.	TGTGCCAGCAGTGCGCGACAGGGACGGGGGTACGAGCAGTACTTC	CASSARQGRGYEQYF
TRBJ1-2	TRBV27	.	.	TGTGCCAGCAGTTTAGGGGATGGCTACACCTTC	CASSLGDGYTF
TRBJ2-4	TRBV19	.	.	TGTGCCAGTACCCAAAGGCAGCGAGGGAACATTCAGTACTTC	CASTQRQRGNIQYF
TRBJ1-1	TRBV5-4	.	.	TGTGCCAGCATCCATTCCAGGGGTATGACGGGCACTGAAGCTTTCTTT	CASIHSRGMTGTEAFF
TRBJ2-7	TRBV28	.	.	TGTGCCAGCACCCCAGGTTGGGGAGACGAGCAGTACTTC	CASTPGWGDEQYF
TRBJ1-6	TRBV19	once	.	TGTGCCAGTAGTGAAAACAGGGCTCGGGGGGCCCTCCACTTT	CASSENRARGALHF
TRBJ2-7	TRBV6-5	.	.	TGTGCCAGCAGTCCCCGGTATGCGGACGAGCAGTACTTC	CASSPRYADEQYF
TRBJ2-7	TRBV4-1	.	TRBD1	TGCGCCAGCAGCGACACAGGGGGGTGGGACGAGCAGTACTTC	CASSDTGGWDEQYF
TRBJ2-7	TRBV7-3	.	TRBD2	TGTGCCAGCAGCGCCCTACTAGCGGGAGGTTTCTACGAGCAGTACTTC	CASSALLAGGFYEQYF
TRBJ2-7	TRBV25-1	.	.	TGTGCCAGCAGTGAGGCCGTGGGGGCAAACGGCTACGAGCAGTACTTC	CASSEAVGANGYEQYF
TRBJ2-5	TRBV7-9	once	TRBD1	TGTGCCAGCAGCTTACGACAGGGCTTTCAAGAGACCCAGTACTTC	CASSLRQGFQETQYF
TRBJ2-7	TRBV7-6	.	.	TGTGCCAGCAGCTTAGCGCCAGGGGCCTCCTACGAGCAGTACTTC	CASSLAPGASYEQYF
TRBJ2-7	TRBV4-3	.	TRBD2	TGCGCCAGCAGCCAAGAAGCTAGCGGGGCCTCCTACGAGCAGTACTTC	CASSQEASGASYEQYF
TRBJ2-1	TRBV5-6	.	TRBD2	TGTGCCAGCAGCTTACGCTCTAGCGGGAGTGTAGATGAGCAGTTCTTC	CASSLRSSGSVDEQFF
TRBJ1-5	TRBV13	.	.	TGTGCCAGCAGCTTTGGGGGGACCCATCAGCCCCAGCATTTT	CASSFGGTHQPQHF
TRBJ2-1	TRBV7-9	.	TRBD1	TGTGCCAGCAGACCGGGACAGGGGGACAATGAGCAGTTCTTC	CASRPGQGDNEQFF
TRBJ2-7	TRBV5-6	.	.	TGTGCCAGCAGCTTGAGCAGGGCCTCCTACGAGCAGTACTTC	CASSLSRASYEQYF
TRBJ1-1	TRBV14	.	TRBD1	TGTGCCAGCAGCCAAGGCTCGACAGGGGGCACTGAAGCTTTCTTT	CASSQGSTGGTEAFF
TRBJ1-1	TRBV27	many	.	TGTGCCAGCAGTTTATCGAGAGGGGGTGGGGCTGAAGCTTTCTTT	CASSLSRGGGAEAFF
TRBJ2-7	TRBV6-5	once	.	TGTGCCAGCAGTTACCTTGACACCCCGGGGTCCTACGAGCAGTACTTC	CASSYLDTPGSYEQYF
TRBJ2-3	TRBV30	once	.	TGTGCCTGGGCGGACGGGGCTGGAGATACGCAGTATTTT	CAWADGAGDTQYF
TRBJ2-3	TRBV19	.	TRBD2	TGTGCCACGCTAGCGGGGCCTAGCACAGATACGCAGTATTTT	CATLAGPSTDTQYF
TRBJ2-3	TRBV7-2	.	.	TGTGCCAGCAGCGCTAGGGGGGGCCCAGATACGCAGTATTTT	CASSARGGPDTQYF
TRBJ1-5	TRBV28	.	.	TGTGCCAGCAGTTTTTCGGGGACTCAGCCCCAGCATTTT	CASSFSGTQPQHF
TRBJ2-7	TRBV2	.	.	TGTGCCAGCCGAGGGACGGAGAGTTACGAGCAGTACTTC	CASRGTESYEQYF
TRBJ2-2	TRBV28	.	.	TGTGCCAGCAGTTTAAGGTCACCCACCATAACGAACACCGGGGAGCTGTTTTTT	CASSLRSPTITNTGELFF
TRBJ1-5	TRBV19	.	.	TGTGCCAGTAGTATAGGGGCCCAGCCCCAGCATTTT	CASSIGAQPQHF
TRBJ2-7	TRBV9	.	TRBD1	TGTGCCAGCAGCGTGGGACAGGTAGGAGGTGAGCAGTACTTC	CASSVGQVGGEQYF
TRBJ2-2	TRBV13	.	.	TGTGCCAGCAGCTTCGGGACTTTGAACACCGGGGAGCTGTTTTTT	CASSFGTLNTGELFF
TRBJ2-7	TRBV11-2	few	.	TGTGCCAGCAGCTTAGTGGCAAATCAGTACTTC	CASSLVANQYF
TRBJ2-1	TRBV6-1	.	TRBD2	TGTGCCAGCAGTGATGAAGCGGGAGGGCCAGAGGAGCAGTTCTTC	CASSDEAGGPEEQFF
TRBJ2-3	TRBV7-9	.	TRBD1	TGTGCCAGCAGCTCCCCTCAGGGGGTAGGGACAGATACGCAGTATTTT	CASSSPQGVGTDTQYF
TRBJ2-7	TRBV9	.	.	TGTGCCAGCAGCGTTGCCTCGGGCGAGCAGTACTTC	CASSVASGEQYF
TRBJ2-7	TRBV29-1	.	TRBD2	TGCAGCGTACTAGCGGGAAATAACGAGCAGTACTTC	CSVLAGNNEQYF
TRBJ2-3	TRBV7-2	.	TRBD2	TGTGCCAGCAGTGAGGGACTAGAGAGGATGGGAGGAGATACGCAGTATTTT	CASSEGLERMGGDTQYF
TRBJ2-3	TRBV7-6	.	TRBD1	TGTGCCAGCAGCTTAGACATCGGGACAGGGTATGGCACAGATACGCAGTATTTT	CASSLDIGTGYGTDTQYF
TRBJ2-7	TRBV28	.	TRBD2	TGTGCCAGCATAAAGCGGGAGGCCTACGAGCAGTACTTC	CASIKREAYEQYF